These 18 T cell receptor beta chains were all obtained from the same sample, sequenced in a study of tumor-infiltrating lymphocytes in primary liver carcinoma. With around 500 ng total RNA as template and a constant-region primer, TCR beta cDNA was made. The TCR beta library was amplified through three nested multiplex PCR rounds in a modified ARM-PCR procedure. Both of the initial two PCR rounds ran for approximately 11 cycles and employed TRBV1-TRBV30 forward primers alongside a C-beta reverse primer. TCRdb called the multiplex PCR reads again in MiXCR, with one record for every CDR3 protein. The table includes 30,000 to 35,000 distinct CDR3 sequences, around 80% detected once. Without any cell sorting, about 19-31 mg of bulk tissue yielded co-extracted RNA and DNA. The material sequenced was liver tumor tissue from sampling region 5. Subset defined: tumor region T5, tumor centre. Receptors originate from a man between 35 and 55 years old with primary liver carcinoma and hepatitis B virus infection.

Of note for this clonotype: A junction end diverges from the germline sequence, so it may reflect a read error. The chain joins TRBV5-5 to TRBJ2-1; D is unclear. The CDR3 totals 15 residues. Germline V gives CDR1 SGHKS, CDR2 YYEKEE (reference sequence). CDR3 in amino acids: CASILVPGRYNEQFF. The CDR3 bases are TGTGCCAGCATCTTGGTTCCTGGACGGTATAATGAGCAGTTCTTC. The variable domain in full, with the rest retrieved from reference TRBV5-5 and TRBJ2-1, is DAGVTQSPTHLIKTRGQQVTLRCSPISGHKSVSWYQQVLGQGPQFIFQYYEKEERGRGNFPDRFSARQFPNYSSELNVNALLLGDSALYLCASILVPGRYNEQFFGPGTRLTVL.

Regarding this clonotype: Its ends do not fully match the called genes, so a read error is possible. The chain joins TRBV6-1 to TRBJ2-3; 7 nucleotides match TRBD2. There are 14 residues in the CDR3. Germline loops: CDR1 MNHNS, CDR2 SASEGT. Written as DNA, the CDR3 is TGTGCCATATCTAGCGGACCCGGCGCAGATACGCACTATTTT. Amino acid sequence: CAISSGPGADTHYF.

The chain employs TRBV11-2 and TRBJ2-7; 7 nucleotides align to TRBD1. CDR1 is SGHAT, CDR2 FQNNGV, per germline. J was trimmed by 2 bases and V by 10 bases; bases with no gene match: 14. The CDR3 has 15 amino acids. The CDR3 sequence: CANRQVTGRTYEQYF. The CDR3 nucleotides read TGTGCCAACAGGCAAGTGACAGGGAGAACCTACGAGCAGTACTTC.

About this clonotype: One end of the junction does not line up with germline, which may come from a read error. The rearrangement links TRBV6-1 to TRBJ2-7; D ambiguous. There are 13 residues in the CDR3. The germline V gene encodes CDR1 MNHNS and CDR2 SASEGT. The CDR3 DNA reads TGTGCCAGCAGTGTTGAGTGGTCCTACAAGCAGTACTTC. It yields the protein CASSVEWSYKQYF.

V gene TRBV29-1 combines with J gene TRBJ2-3; tentative D call: TRBD2 (6 bases). There are 15 residues in the CDR3. CDR1 and CDR2 (germline): SQVTM, ANQGSEA. Trimming cost V 4 bases and J 0 bases, with 14 bases left between them. CDR3 bases: TGCAGCGTTGTGAATATCGGGACTAGCACAGATACGCAGTATTTT. This encodes CSVVNIGTSTDTQYF.

There are many counts of this clonotype. The chain is built from TRBV2 and TRBJ2-1; D is unclear. The CDR3 runs to 16 residues. V gave up 5 bases and J gave up 4 bases, with 18 bases separating them. The germline V gene encodes CDR1 SNHLY and CDR2 FYNNEI. The CDR3 region is CASSNHGPTLYNEQFF. CDR3 DNA: TGTGCCAGCAGTAACCACGGACCAACCCTATACAATGAGCAGTTCTTC.

V gene TRBV11-2 combines with J gene TRBJ2-7; a weak D match, TRBD2 (5 bases). Trimming removed 5 bases from V and 10 bases from J, with 24 bases in between. The CDR3 totals 15 residues. Germline loops: CDR1 SGHAT, CDR2 FQNNGV. CDR3 amino acids: CASSLNPGKSFEQYF. CDR3 DNA sequence: TGTGCCAGCAGCCTAAATCCGGGAAAGTCCTTCGAACAGTACTTC.

V and J are TRBV6-1 and TRBJ2-1; 9 bases are a match to TRBD2. The CDR3 spans 15 residues. V was pared by 2 bases and J by 11 bases, with 10 bases of the junction left unmatched. Germline loops: CDR1 MNHNS, CDR2 SASEGT. The CDR3 is CASSELFSGSDKQFF. CDR3 nucleotides: TGTGCCAGCAGTGAACTCTTTAGCGGGAGTGATAAGCAGTTCTTC.

The chain carries TRBV5-6 and TRBJ2-5; weak D call: TRBD1 (5 bases). Trimming shortened V by 5 bases and J by 1 base, and 15 bases separated the two germline ends. The germline CDR1 and CDR2 sequences are SGHDT and YYEEEE. This CDR3 region has 15 residues. Here the CDR3 DNA reads TGTGCCAGCAGTTCGGACATGGACCTCCAAGAGACCCAGTACTTC. It yields the protein CASSSDMDLQETQYF.

Notes on this clonotype: At one boundary the junction diverges from the germline segment, which might be a read error. The chain recombines TRBV6-2 or TRBV6-3 with TRBJ2-7, with TRBD1 matching over 7 bases. The germline gives CDR1 MNHEY, CDR2 SVGEGT. This CDR3 has 14 amino acids. CDR3 amino acids: CASNPRQGSYEQYF. CDR3 DNA sequence: TGTGCCAGCAACCCGAGACAGGGTTCCTACGAGCAATACTTC.

A single count supports this clonotype. The CDR3 end shows no conserved phenylalanine or tryptophan, and so a read error is likely. The chain couples TRBV12-3 or TRBV12-4 to TRBJ2-3; 7 bases line up with TRBD1. This CDR3 contains 17 residues. V gave up 5 bases and J gave up 3 bases; unmatched junction bases: 14. The CDR3 spells CASSHCRDSLVTDTQYI. The CDR3 DNA is TGTGCCAGCAGTCATTGCCGGGACAGTTTAGTTACAGATACGCAGTATATT.

With respect to this clonotype: This likely comes from a read error, as the CDR3 has no conserved phenylalanine or tryptophan at its end. The V gene is TRBV7-9, the J gene TRBJ2-1; 12 nucleotides agree with TRBD2. V was pared by 6 bases and J by 3 bases, with 6 bases of the junction left unmatched. CDR3 size: 16 residues. In germline, CDR1 is SEHNR, CDR2 FQNEAQ (reference sequence). This chain's CDR3 is CASSSLAGGLYNEQFL. CDR3 nucleotide sequence: TGTGCCAGCAGTTCCCTAGCGGGAGGGCTCTACAATGAGCAGTTCCTC.

This clonotype ranks as large (0.1 to 1%). The chain has TRBV11-2 and TRBJ2-5, with D maybe TRBD1 (5 bases). The germline gives CDR1 SGHAT, CDR2 FQNNGV. The CDR3 covers 14 residues. V lost 1 base, J lost 2 bases, and 8 bases lay in between. The CDR3 here is CASSLGGWQETQYF. In DNA form, the CDR3 reads TGTGCCAGCAGCTTAGGGGGCTGGCAAGAGACCCAGTACTTC.

This clonotype was picked up a small number of times. A single base separates this from a much larger clone, so it may be a read error. The conserved phenylalanine or tryptophan is not found at the CDR3 terminus, so this likely reflects a read error. The chain joins TRBV28 to TRBJ2-7; 10 bases line up with TRBD2. The CDR3 is 14 residues long. CDR1 MDHEN and CDR2 SYDVKM come from the germline V gene. Germline trimming cut 4 bases from V and 3 bases from J; bases unmatched to any gene: 3. The CDR3 bases are TGTGCCAGCAGTTACCTAGCGGGAGACTACGAGCAGTACCTC. Protein: CASSYLAGDYEQYL.

Note on this clonotype: The conserved phenylalanine or tryptophan normally closing the CDR3 is absent here, so this likely arose from a read error. The DNA is omitted, as the CDR3 cannot be located on it reliably, and the CDR3 follows TCRdb's listing. The chain is built from TRBV11-3 and TRBJ1-1; the table's D gene call, TRBD1, was not cross checked with the DNA. Inclusive of both ends, the CDR3 amounts to 13 amino acids. The germline gives CDR1 SGHNT, CDR2 YENEEA. CDR3 residues: CVSSLAGGTEALS.

Turning to this clonotype: This may be a read error, as it is one base from a much larger clone. This is likely a read error, given that the CDR3 carries no conserved phenylalanine or tryptophan at its end. The chain has TRBV6-5 and TRBJ1-2; D unresolved. V was cut by 11 bases and J by 8 bases, with 15 bases left in between. Germline V gene sequence: CDR1 MNHEY, CDR2 SVGAGI. The CDR3 length is 11 residues. CDR3 region: CAGLGSEGYTL. CDR3 DNA sequence: TGTGCCGGCTTGGGTTCAGAAGGCTACACCCTC.

For this clonotype: No conserved phenylalanine or tryptophan ends this CDR3, so it is likely a read error. The chain's CDR3 is CASSQGDRGGDQYL. The CDR3 DNA reads TGCGCCAGCAGCCAAGGGGACAGGGGAGGCGATCAGTACCTC. The chain recombines TRBV4-1 with TRBJ2-7, with 10 bases that match TRBD1. The trim removed 1 base at V and 10 bases at J, leaving 7 bases unmatched. The CDR3 is 14 amino acids. Germline lookup yields CDR1 MGHRA and CDR2 YSYEKL.

The sample holds many counts of this clonotype. The chain joins TRBV5-4 to TRBJ2-1, with TRBD2 matching over 11 bases. Per the germline V gene, CDR1 is SGHNT and CDR2 is YYREEE (reference sequence). The ends lost 1 base at V and 5 bases at J; junction bases unmatched: 2. This CDR3 has 15 residues. The CDR3 DNA is TGTGCCAGCAGCTTGTCTAGCGGGAGGCACAATGAGCAGTTCTTC. Its translation: CASSLSSGRHNEQFF.